This TCR beta chain was captured by sequencing in a study of cytomegalovirus exposure and HLA in healthy donors. Primers for the PCR totalled 60 Vbeta and 13 Jbeta. The protocol was immunoSEQ multiplex PCR, while the TCRdb copy is restricted to in-frame clones and leaves out a portion. The table gives tens of thousands of clones; the top ten clones make up 2.7% of it. The CDR3 is made up of 17 amino acids. Germline values: CDR1 GTSNPN, CDR2 SVGIG (reference sequence). With 3 bases clipped from V and 3 bases from J, the junction kept 14 bases outside the gene matches. Sequencing was carried out using PBMCs. J is TRBJ1-3 and V is TRBV30; 7 bases match TRBD1. The TCR originated in a man between 35 and 55 years old in good health and CMV-seronegative. CDR3 DNA: TGTGCCTGGAGGGGTCACGACAGGGCGTTTTTTGGAAACACCATATATTTT. It specifies CAWRGHDRAFFGNTIYF.